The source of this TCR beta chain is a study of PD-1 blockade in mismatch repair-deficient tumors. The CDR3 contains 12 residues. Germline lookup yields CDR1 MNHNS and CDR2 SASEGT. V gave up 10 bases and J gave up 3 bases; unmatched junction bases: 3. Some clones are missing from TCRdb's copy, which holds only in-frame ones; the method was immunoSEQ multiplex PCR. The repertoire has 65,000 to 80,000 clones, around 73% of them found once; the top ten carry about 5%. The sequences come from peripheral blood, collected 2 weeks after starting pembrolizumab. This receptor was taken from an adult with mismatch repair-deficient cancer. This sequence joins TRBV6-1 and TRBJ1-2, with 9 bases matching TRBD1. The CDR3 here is CATGTGYYGYTF. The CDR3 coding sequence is TGTGCCACCGGGACAGGGTACTATGGCTACACCTTC.